This note documents a single T cell receptor beta chain sequence. The sample belongs to a study of blood T cell repertoires in COVID-19. Measured with immunoSEQ multiplex PCR; TCRdb has only the in-frame clones, and not every one. The sample shows about 270,000 clones, around 89% of them seen only once. The V segment lost 6 bases and the J segment 5 bases; nucleotides outside the gene matches: 9. The CDR3 has 16 residues. Germline V gives CDR1 MNHEY, CDR2 SMNVEV (reference sequence). This clonotype originated in a woman aged 50 to 60 who had recovered from COVID-19. This chain uses TRBV27 with TRBJ2-7, with TRBD2 identical over 14 bases. Sequenced: PBMCs or T cells enriched from blood (not recorded which). CDR3 loop: CASRGTQTSGRDEQYF. Here the CDR3 DNA reads TGTGCCAGCAGGGGGACCCAGACTAGCGGGAGGGACGAGCAGTACTTC.